Detailed here is one TCR beta chain. Libraries were prepared by immunoSEQ multiplex PCR; TCRdb keeps only in-frame clonotypes and omits some of them. The sample lists around 2.5 million clones; over 85% were seen once. These data originate in a study of shared clonotypes between healthy human individuals. Germline-derived CDR1 and CDR2 are ENHRY and SYGVKD. CDR3 length: 14 residues. Trimming shortened V by 6 bases and J by 2 bases, and 14 bases separated the two germline ends. This clonotype was sampled from a man aged 18 to 30 in good health. Some clones in this sample may be carry-over from other donors' samples. The chain couples TRBV10-3 to TRBJ2-7, with D possibly matching TRBD1 (6 bases). What was sequenced was naive CD4+ T cells from PBMCs. Regarding subset: CD45RA+ positively selected. CDR3 in amino acids: CAISLFTGTYEQYF. In DNA, the CDR3 is TGTGCCATCAGCTTATTTACAGGGACCTACGAGCAGTACTTC.